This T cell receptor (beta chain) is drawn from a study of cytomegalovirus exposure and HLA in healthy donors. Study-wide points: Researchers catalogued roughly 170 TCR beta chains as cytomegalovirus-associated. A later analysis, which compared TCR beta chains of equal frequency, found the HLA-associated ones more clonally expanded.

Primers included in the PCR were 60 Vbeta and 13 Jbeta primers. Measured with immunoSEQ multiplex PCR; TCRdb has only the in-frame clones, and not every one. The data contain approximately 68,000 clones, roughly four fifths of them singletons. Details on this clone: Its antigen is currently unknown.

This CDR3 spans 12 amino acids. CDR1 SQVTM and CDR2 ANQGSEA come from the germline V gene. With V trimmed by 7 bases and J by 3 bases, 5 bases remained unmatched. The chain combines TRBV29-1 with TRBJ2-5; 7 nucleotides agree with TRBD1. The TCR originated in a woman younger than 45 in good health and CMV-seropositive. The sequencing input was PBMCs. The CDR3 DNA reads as TGCAGCGATGGACAGGCAAAAGAGACCCAGTACTTC. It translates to CSDGQAKETQYF.